The clone carrying this T cell receptor (beta chain) has ten or more counts. Its antigen remains unidentified. MiXCR, applied by TCRdb to the RT-PCR reads, yields one record per CDR3 protein. The sample yields approximately 170,000 distinct CDR3 sequences, 14% seen once. The entry originates in a study of response to subunit inactivated influenza vaccine. Study-level findings and limits: The authors put forward the suggestion that each seasonal influenza vaccination may bring in only a limited number of new T cells.

The source material was CD8+ T cells sorted from PBMCs, sampled 5 days after vaccination. This TCR was sampled from a man aged 45 to 65 who received an inactivated influenza vaccine.

CDR3 coding DNA: TGCGCCAGCAGCCAAGATCGGCTAGCGGGATACACCGGGGAGCTGTTTTTT. It encodes CASSQDRLAGYTGELFF. The V and J genes are TRBV4-3 and TRBJ2-2; 9 bases are shared with TRBD2. Germline loops: CDR1 LGHNA, CDR2 YSLEER. The junction had 5 bases not matched to a gene; V was cut back by 0 bases and J by 3 bases. CDR3 length: 17 residues.